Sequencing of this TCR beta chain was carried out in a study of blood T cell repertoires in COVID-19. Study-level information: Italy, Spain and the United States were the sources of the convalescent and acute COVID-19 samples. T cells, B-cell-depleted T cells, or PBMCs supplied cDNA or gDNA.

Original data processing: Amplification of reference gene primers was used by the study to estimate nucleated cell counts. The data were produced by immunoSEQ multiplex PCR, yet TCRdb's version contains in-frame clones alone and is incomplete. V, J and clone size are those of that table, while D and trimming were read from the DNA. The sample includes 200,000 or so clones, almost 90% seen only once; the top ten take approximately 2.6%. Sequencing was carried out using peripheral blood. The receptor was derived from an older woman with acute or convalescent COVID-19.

CDR3 loop: CASSRGQTTDTQYF. In DNA, the CDR3 is TGTGCCAGCAGCCGCGGACAGACCACAGATACGCAGTATTTT. The V and J genes are TRBV7-2 and TRBJ2-3, with a tentative D call TRBD1 (6 bases). Germline V gene lookup returns CDR1 SGHTA and CDR2 FQGNSA. The CDR3 has 14 residues. The V end lost 5 bases, the J end lost 2 bases, and 11 bases lay between the germline ends. The variable domain in full, with the rest retrieved from reference TRBV7-2 and TRBJ2-3, is GAGVSQSPSNKVTEKGKDVELRCDPISGHTALYWYRQSLGQGLEFLIYFQGNSAPDKSGLPSDRFSAERTGGSVSTLTIQRTQQEDSAVYLCASSRGQTTDTQYFGPGTRLTVL.